The TCR beta chain under discussion was sequenced for a study of T-cell reconstitution after alpha-beta-depleted transplantation in children. The TCRbeta library incorporated unique molecular identifiers. TCRdb fed the PCR reads into MiXCR, producing one record per CDR3 protein. This table holds more than 200,000 distinct CDR3 sequences, around 25% found once. Trimming took off 1 base at V and 9 bases at J, with 14 bases between the two ends. Germline V gives CDR1 SGHVS, CDR2 FQNEAQ. The CDR3 has 14 residues. The sequence came from a girl aged 2 to 9 with Fanconi anemia, due to receive a stem cell transplant. The chain employs TRBV7-8 and TRBJ2-3, with D possibly TRBD1 on 5 matching bases. Sequences were derived from PBMCs, sampled before TCRalphabeta/CD19-depleted stem cell transplant. The CDR3 DNA sequence: TGTGCCAGCAGCTTAGACCAGGCAGACAGAACGCAGTATTTT. It is translated as CASSLDQADRTQYF.